This record covers a single T cell receptor beta chain. This sample was taken from a study of control samples from healthy donors and cancer patients. The CDR3 contains 16 residues. Trimming shortened V by 6 bases and J by 0 bases, and 17 bases separated the two germline ends. Germline lookup yields CDR1 MDHEN and CDR2 SYDVKM. Method: immunoSEQ multiplex PCR; TCRdb's copy keeps in-frame clones and lacks some. The repertoire has 150,000 to 200,000 clones, approximately 86% of them found once; the top ten carry around 1.6%. The specimen sequenced was blood. The receptor comes from a man aged 18-30 years in good health. The chain combines TRBV28 with TRBJ1-2; no clear D. CDR3 in DNA: TGTGCCAGCAGATTAGGGAGACTCAAGCCTAACTATGGCTACACCTTC. This gives the protein CASRLGRLKPNYGYTF.